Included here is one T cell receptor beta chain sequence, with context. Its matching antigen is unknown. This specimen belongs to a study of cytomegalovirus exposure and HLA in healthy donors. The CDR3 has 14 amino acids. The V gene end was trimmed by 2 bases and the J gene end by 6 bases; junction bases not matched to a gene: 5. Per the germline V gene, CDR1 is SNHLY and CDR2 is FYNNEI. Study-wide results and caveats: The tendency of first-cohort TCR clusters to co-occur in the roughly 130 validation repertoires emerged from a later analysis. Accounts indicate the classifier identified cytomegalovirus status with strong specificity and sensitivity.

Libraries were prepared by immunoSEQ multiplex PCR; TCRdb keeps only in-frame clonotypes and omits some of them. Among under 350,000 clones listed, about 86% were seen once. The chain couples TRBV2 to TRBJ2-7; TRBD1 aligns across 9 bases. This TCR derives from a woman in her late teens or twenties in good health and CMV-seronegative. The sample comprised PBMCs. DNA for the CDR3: TGTGCCAGCAGTGAAAACAGGGGGCCTGGCGAGCAGTACTTC. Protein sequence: CASSENRGPGEQYF.